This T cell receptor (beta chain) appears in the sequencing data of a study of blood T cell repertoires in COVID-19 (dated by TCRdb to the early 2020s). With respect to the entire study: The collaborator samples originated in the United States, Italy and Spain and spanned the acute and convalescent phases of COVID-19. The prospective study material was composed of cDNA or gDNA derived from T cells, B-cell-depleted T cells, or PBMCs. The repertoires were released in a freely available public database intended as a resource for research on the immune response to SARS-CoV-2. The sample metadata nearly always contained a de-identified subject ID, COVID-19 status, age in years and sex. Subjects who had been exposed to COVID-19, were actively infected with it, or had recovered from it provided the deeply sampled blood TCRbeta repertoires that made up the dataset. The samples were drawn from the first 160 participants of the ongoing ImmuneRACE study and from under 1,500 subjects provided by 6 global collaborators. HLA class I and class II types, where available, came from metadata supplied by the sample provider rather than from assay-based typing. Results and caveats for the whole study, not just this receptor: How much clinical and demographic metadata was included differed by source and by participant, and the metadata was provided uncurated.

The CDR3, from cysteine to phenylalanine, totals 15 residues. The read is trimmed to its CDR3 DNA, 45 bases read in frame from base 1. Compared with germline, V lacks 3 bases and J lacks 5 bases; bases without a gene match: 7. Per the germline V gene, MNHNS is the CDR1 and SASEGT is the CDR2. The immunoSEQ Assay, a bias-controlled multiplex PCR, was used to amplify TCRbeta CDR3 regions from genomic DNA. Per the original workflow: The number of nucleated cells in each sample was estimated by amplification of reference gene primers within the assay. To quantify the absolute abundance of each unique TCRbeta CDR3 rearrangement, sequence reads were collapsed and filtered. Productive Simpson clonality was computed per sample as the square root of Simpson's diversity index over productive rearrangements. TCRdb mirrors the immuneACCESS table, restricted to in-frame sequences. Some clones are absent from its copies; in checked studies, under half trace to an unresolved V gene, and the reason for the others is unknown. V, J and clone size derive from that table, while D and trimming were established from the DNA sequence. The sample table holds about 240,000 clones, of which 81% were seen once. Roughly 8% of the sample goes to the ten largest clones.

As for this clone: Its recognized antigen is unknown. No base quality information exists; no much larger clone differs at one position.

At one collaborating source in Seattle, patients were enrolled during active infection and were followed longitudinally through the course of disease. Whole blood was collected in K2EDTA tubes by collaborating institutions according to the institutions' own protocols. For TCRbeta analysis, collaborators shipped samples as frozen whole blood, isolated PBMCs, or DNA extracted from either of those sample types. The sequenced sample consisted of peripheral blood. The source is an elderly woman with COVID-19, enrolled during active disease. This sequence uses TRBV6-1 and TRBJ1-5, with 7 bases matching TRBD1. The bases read TGTGCCAGCAGTGACCGAGACAGGGCCTATCAGCCCCAGCATTTT. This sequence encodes CASSDRDRAYQPQHF.